This T cell receptor beta chain was sequenced during a study of cytomegalovirus exposure and HLA in healthy donors. General study points: The likely origin of a cluster of highly shared sequence variants was a sequencing artifact.

V lost 0 bases and J 3 bases, leaving 8 bases between the germline ends. The CDR3 has 14 amino acids. Germline CDR1 is SGHAT and CDR2 is FQNNGV. A word on this clone: Its antigen is unidentified.

The PCR had 60 Vbeta and 13 Jbeta primers. Here immunoSEQ multiplex PCR was the method, and the copy in TCRdb shows in-frame clones only, minus some. The sample includes about 98,000 clones, approximately 80% seen only once; the top ten take approximately 4%. V and J are TRBV11-2 and TRBJ1-2, with D unresolved. This receptor was taken from a female donor in good health and CMV-seropositive. The material sequenced was PBMCs. The CDR3 coding sequence is TGTGCCAGCAGCTTAGATGCACTGTACTATGGCTACACCTTC. Protein sequence: CASSLDALYYGYTF.